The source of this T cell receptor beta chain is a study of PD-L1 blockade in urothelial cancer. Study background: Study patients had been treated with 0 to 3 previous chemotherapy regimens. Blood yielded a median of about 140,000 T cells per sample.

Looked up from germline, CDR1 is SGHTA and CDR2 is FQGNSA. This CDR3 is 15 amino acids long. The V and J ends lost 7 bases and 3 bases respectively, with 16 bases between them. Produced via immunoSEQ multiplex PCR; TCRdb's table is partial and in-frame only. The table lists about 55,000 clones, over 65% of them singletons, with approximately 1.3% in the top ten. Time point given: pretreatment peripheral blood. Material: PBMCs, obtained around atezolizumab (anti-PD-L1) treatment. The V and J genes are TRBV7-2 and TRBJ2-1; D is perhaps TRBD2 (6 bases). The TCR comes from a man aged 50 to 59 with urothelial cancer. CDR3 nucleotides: TGTGCCAGCACGAAGGGTAGCGGATACTACAATGAGCAGTTCTTC. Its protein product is CASTKGSGYYNEQFF.